Following are 7 T cell receptor beta chains from one sample sequenced in a study of blood T cell repertoires in COVID-19. Profiled with immunoSEQ multiplex PCR; TCRdb holds only in-frame clones, not every one. The sample lists about 180,000 clones, more than 80% occurring once. The sample was PBMCs or T cells enriched from blood (not recorded which). Every receptor here comes from a man aged 40-55 years who had recovered from COVID-19.

V and J are TRBV19 and TRBJ1-5; D not resolved. Trimming pared 3 bases from V and 2 bases from J, leaving 17 bases between. The CDR3 loop spans 17 amino acids. CDR1 LNHDA and CDR2 SQIVND come from the germline V gene (reference sequence). CDR3 protein: CASSILPPRLGNQPQHF. Here the CDR3 DNA reads TGTGCCAGTAGTATCCTTCCGCCGAGACTGGGCAATCAGCCCCAGCATTTT.

The chain is built from TRBV3-1 (or the pseudogene TRBV3-2) and TRBJ1-2; D remains ambiguous. Trimming shortened V by 5 bases and J by 8 bases, and 12 bases separated the two germline ends. The CDR3 covers 12 residues. Germline V gene lookup returns CDR1 LGHDT and CDR2 YNNKEL (reference sequence). In DNA, the CDR3 is TGTGCCAGCAGCACGGGAGCGGGCGGCTACACCTTC. It yields the protein CASSTGAGGYTF.

This rearrangement joins TRBV29-1 to TRBJ2-1, with 8 bases aligning to TRBD2. CDR3 length: 13 residues. V lost 6 bases, J lost 2 bases, and 3 bases stayed unmatched. Germline V gene lookup returns CDR1 SQVTM and CDR2 ANQGSEA. The CDR3 sequence is CSVWGLAYNEQFF. In DNA form, the CDR3 reads TGCAGCGTGTGGGGACTAGCCTACAATGAGCAGTTCTTC.

The chain links TRBV6-5 to TRBJ1-5; 7 nucleotides agree with TRBD1. V shed 6 bases, J shed 7 bases, and the junction held 12 bases outside the gene matches. From germline, CDR1 is MNHEY and CDR2 SVGAGI. CDR3 length: 15 residues. CDR3 protein: CASSSQGGREQPQHF. The CDR3 DNA reads TGTGCCAGCAGCTCTCAGGGGGGTCGAGAACAGCCCCAGCATTTT.

This chain joins TRBV6-5 and TRBJ1-2; maybe TRBD1 (6 bases). The germline gives CDR1 MNHEY, CDR2 SVGAGI. Trimming took 6 bases from V and 2 from J, leaving 16 bases between them. The CDR3 is 15 residues long. CDR3 residues: CASRLVDSRNYGYTF. In DNA, the CDR3 is TGTGCCAGCAGACTCGTGGACAGCCGGAACTATGGCTACACCTTC.

The chain couples TRBV4-1 to TRBJ2-7, with 9 nucleotides matching TRBD2. Germline trimming cut 6 bases from V and 7 bases from J; bases unmatched to any gene: 7. The CDR3 consists of 13 residues. Per the germline V gene, CDR1 is MGHRA and CDR2 is YSYEKL. Written as DNA, the CDR3 is TGCGCCAGCAGGGGACTAGCTGCGGGAGAGCAGTACTTC. This sequence encodes CASRGLAAGEQYF.

The genes are TRBV5-6 and TRBJ1-1; D unresolved. CDR1 and CDR2 from the germline V gene are SGHDT and YYEEEE. V shed 0 bases and J shed 8 bases, with 8 bases lying between them. CDR3 length: 12 residues. The CDR3 protein is CASSLGLQEAFF. The DNA for the CDR3 is TGTGCCAGCAGCTTGGGTCTCCAGGAAGCTTTCTTT.